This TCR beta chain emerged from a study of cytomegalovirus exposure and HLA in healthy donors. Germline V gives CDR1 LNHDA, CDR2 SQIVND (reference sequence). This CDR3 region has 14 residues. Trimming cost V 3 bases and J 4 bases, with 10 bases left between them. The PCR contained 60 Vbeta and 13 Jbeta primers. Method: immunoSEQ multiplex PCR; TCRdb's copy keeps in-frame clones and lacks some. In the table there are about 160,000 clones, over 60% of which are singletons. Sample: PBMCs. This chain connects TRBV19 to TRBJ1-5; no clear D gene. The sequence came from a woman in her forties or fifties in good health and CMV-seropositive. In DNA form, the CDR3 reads TGTGCCAGTAGTATGGTAGCGGAGAATCAGCCCCAGCATTTT. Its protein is CASSMVAENQPQHF.